The rows below give T cell receptor beta chains drawn from one sample of a study of blood T cell repertoires in COVID-19. The protocol was immunoSEQ multiplex PCR, while the TCRdb copy is restricted to in-frame clones and leaves out a portion. The profile shows around 150,000 clones, around four fifths of them singletons. Sequenced sample: peripheral blood. Every receptor here comes from an elderly woman with acute or convalescent COVID-19. The CDR3 runs from the conserved cysteine through the conserved F or W. D genes are given only for firm matches. Clone size is given for some rows only: seen once, a few or many times, or a class if the clone is expanded.

D gene	clone size	V gene	CDR3 length	J gene	CDR3 protein	CDR3 DNA
-	-	TRBV5-5	14	TRBJ2-7	CASSLLWSTGEQYF	TGTGCCAGCAGCTTGCTCTGGTCGACGGGCGAGCAGTACTTC
-	-	TRBV5-1	15	TRBJ2-1	CASSLGPSAGNEQFF	TGCGCCAGCAGCTTGGGTCCTAGCGCTGGCAATGAGCAGTTCTTC
TRBD2	-	TRBV4-2	17	TRBJ2-5	CASSPGPLRGESETQYF	TGTGCCAGCAGCCCAGGGCCCCTCCGGGGGGAATCAGAGACCCAGTACTTC
-	-	TRBV7-2	13	TRBJ2-7	CASSLGSLAWQYF	TGTGCCAGCAGCCTCGGGAGTCTTGCGTGGCAGTACTTC
TRBD1	-	TRBV7-2	14	TRBJ2-5	CASSPTGELETQYF	TGTGCCAGCAGCCCCACAGGGGAACTAGAGACCCAGTACTTC
-	-	TRBV18	14	TRBJ2-1	CASSPPGSYNEQFF	TGTGCCAGCTCACCACCTGGGAGCTACAATGAGCAGTTCTTC
-	-	TRBV9	14	TRBJ2-3	CASVDERQTDTQYF	TGTGCCAGCGTTGATGAGCGTCAGACAGATACGCAGTATTTT
-	-	TRBV5-4	14	TRBJ1-1	CASSLGGFNTEAFF	TGTGCCAGCAGCTTGGGAGGTTTTAACACTGAAGCTTTCTTT
TRBD2	-	TRBV28	18	TRBJ2-1	CASRSFFGQGGRMNEQFF	TGTGCCAGCAGAAGTTTCTTCGGGCAGGGCGGGAGAATGAATGAGCAGTTCTTC
TRBD1	-	TRBV5-6	13	TRBJ2-7	CASSHDRVFEQYF	TGTGCCAGCAGCCACGACAGGGTCTTTGAGCAGTACTTC
-	-	TRBV10-3	14	TRBJ2-2	CAISGDKNTGELFF	TGTGCCATCAGTGGGGACAAGAACACCGGGGAGCTGTTTTTT
TRBD1	-	TRBV28	17	TRBJ2-7	CASSPSGWGQGAYEQYF	TGTGCCAGCAGCCCCTCCGGGTGGGGACAGGGGGCCTACGAGCAGTACTTC
TRBD1	-	TRBV12-5	16	TRBJ1-3	CASGSTGLMTGNTIYF	TGTGCTAGTGGTTCGACAGGGTTAATGACTGGAAACACCATATATTTT
TRBD2	once	TRBV2	22	TRBJ2-7	CASSQVSRPNTSGVGHNYEQYF	TGTGCCAGCAGCCAAGTTTCACGACCAAATACTAGCGGGGTGGGGCATAACTACGAGCAGTACTTC
-	-	TRBV4-3	15	TRBJ1-3	CASSQGTGAGNTIYF	TGCGCCAGCAGCCAGGGCACAGGAGCTGGAAACACCATATATTTT
TRBD2	-	TRBV7-2	15	TRBJ2-5	CASSTRTSGQETQYF	TGTGCCAGCAGCACCCGGACTAGCGGCCAAGAGACCCAGTACTTC
-	-	TRBV3-1/TRBV3-2	14	TRBJ1-6	CASSQVQGPSPLHF	TGTGCCAGCAGCCAAGTTCAGGGGCCTTCACCCCTCCACTTT
-	-	TRBV10-3	15	TRBJ2-7	CAISDTSLTSYEQYF	TGTGCCATCAGTGACACCTCCCTTACAAGCTACGAGCAGTACTTC
-	-	TRBV28	16	TRBJ1-3	CASSLTQGFVGNTIYF	TGTGCCAGCAGTTTAACGCAGGGGTTCGTTGGAAACACCATATATTTT
-	-	TRBV10-3	13	TRBJ2-4	CAIKPRTENIQYF	TGTGCCATCAAACCAAGGACAGAAAACATTCAGTACTTC
-	-	TRBV24-1	13	TRBJ2-7	CATSDTGLRGQYF	TGTGCCACCAGTGACACAGGGCTACGAGGGCAGTACTTC
TRBD2	few	TRBV7-2	15	TRBJ2-1	CASSPSGGVYNEQFF	TGTGCCAGCAGCCCTAGCGGGGGGGTATACAATGAGCAGTTCTTC
-	-	TRBV5-6	15	TRBJ1-4	CASTAWGVTNEKLFF	TGTGCCAGCACCGCTTGGGGGGTCACTAATGAAAAACTGTTTTTT
TRBD2	-	TRBV29-1	14	TRBJ2-1	CSVERSGGAGEQFF	TGCAGCGTTGAACGTAGCGGGGGGGCAGGGGAGCAGTTCTTC
-	-	TRBV5-5	11	TRBJ2-3	CASSLFRTQYF	TGTGCCAGCAGCTTGTTTCGGACGCAGTATTTT
TRBD1	-	TRBV2	16	TRBJ2-7	CASNPLGDRGLYEQYF	TGTGCCAGCAACCCCTTAGGGGACAGGGGGCTCTACGAGCAGTACTTC
-	-	TRBV5-4	15	TRBJ1-3	CASSLTGYSGNTIYF	TGTGCCAGCAGCTTGACGGGGTACTCTGGAAACACCATATATTTT
-	-	TRBV4-1	15	TRBJ2-7	CASSQGAGRPYEQYF	TGCGCCAGCAGCCAAGGGGCGGGACGGCCCTACGAGCAGTACTTC
-	-	TRBV27	13	TRBJ2-1	CASSLQGSNEQFF	TGTGCCAGCAGTCTACAGGGAAGCAATGAGCAGTTCTTC
-	-	TRBV6-5	12	TRBJ1-5	CASSTGSQPQHF	TGTGCCAGCAGTACAGGGAGTCAGCCCCAGCATTTT
-	-	TRBV7-9	19	TRBJ1-4	CASSLGSVQGRAANEKLFF	TGTGCCAGCAGCTTAGGTTCTGTACAGGGACGCGCGGCTAATGAAAAACTGTTTTTT
TRBD1	-	TRBV19	15	TRBJ1-6	CASSMDRGNNSPLHF	TGTGCCAGTAGTATGGACAGGGGGAATAATTCACCCCTCCACTTT
TRBD1	-	TRBV30	17	TRBJ1-2	CAWSPVPLTGGDYGYTF	TGTGCCTGGAGTCCCGTCCCTCTTACAGGGGGCGACTATGGCTACACCTTC
-	-	TRBV5-4	14	TRBJ1-1	CASSRWGRITEAFF	TGTGCCAGCAGCCGCTGGGGGCGGATCACTGAAGCTTTCTTT
-	-	TRBV19	14	TRBJ2-2	CASSTQSGTGELFF	TGTGCCAGTAGTACACAATCAGGGACCGGGGAGCTGTTTTTT
TRBD1	-	TRBV7-9	16	TRBJ1-2	CASSLAGFGRGRGYTF	TGTGCCAGCAGCTTAGCGGGTTTTGGCAGGGGGAGAGGCTACACCTTC
TRBD2	-	TRBV6-5	14	TRBJ2-1	CASETSGGPNEQFF	TGTGCCAGCGAGACTAGCGGGGGTCCGAATGAGCAGTTCTTC
-	-	TRBV28	14	TRBJ1-2	CASSLRQGYYGYTF	TGTGCCAGCAGTTTAAGACAAGGATACTATGGCTACACCTTC
-	-	TRBV18	13	TRBJ2-5	CASSRGYQETQYF	TGTGCCAGCTCACGCGGGTATCAAGAGACCCAGTACTTC
-	-	TRBV9	14	TRBJ1-6	CASSVTGDYSPLHF	TGTGCCAGCAGCGTAACCGGAGATTATTCACCCCTCCACTTT
-	-	TRBV5-6	14	TRBJ2-7	CASSLGFGRGELYF	TGTGCCAGCAGCTTGGGTTTTGGCAGGGGAGAGCTTTACTTC
-	-	TRBV21-1	18	TRBJ1-4	CASPPFQGAHGANEKLFF	TGTGCCAGCCCTCCGTTTCAGGGGGCGCATGGAGCTAATGAAAAACTGTTTTTT
-	once	TRBV19	11	TRBJ1-1	CASSKDWEAFF	TGTGCCAGTAGTAAGGACTGGGAAGCTTTCTTT
-	-	TRBV28	17	TRBJ1-5	CASSFNAVPTLNQPQHF	TGTGCCAGCAGTTTCAATGCGGTTCCCACCCTTAATCAGCCCCAGCATTTT
TRBD1	-	TRBV5-1	14	TRBJ2-5	CASSLGQGQETQYF	TGCGCCAGCAGCTTGGGACAGGGACAAGAGACCCAGTACTTC
TRBD1	-	TRBV5-1	12	TRBJ2-3	CASRTGPDTQYF	TGCGCCAGCAGGACAGGGCCAGATACGCAGTATTTT
TRBD2	-	TRBV7-2	16	TRBJ2-7	CASSFSSGGARYEQYF	TGTGCCAGCAGTTTTTCTAGCGGGGGGGCCCGTTACGAGCAGTACTTC
-	-	TRBV3-1/TRBV3-2	13	TRBJ1-1	CASSTLYNTEAFF	TGTGCCAGCAGTACCCTATATAACACTGAAGCTTTCTTT
-	-	TRBV5-1	14	TRBJ2-1	CASSLVVGRNEQFF	TGCGCCAGCAGCTTGGTCGTTGGGCGCAATGAGCAGTTCTTC
-	-	TRBV4-1	17	TRBJ2-3	CASSQESFAGKADTQYF	TGCGCCAGCAGCCAAGAAAGCTTTGCAGGGAAGGCAGATACGCAGTATTTT
-	-	TRBV6-1	14	TRBJ2-5	CASSENRGLETQYF	TGTGCCAGCAGTGAAAACCGGGGACTAGAGACCCAGTACTTC
-	once	TRBV7-2	15	TRBJ2-5	CASSLGRNPRETQYF	TGTGCCAGCAGCTTAGGCAGGAACCCCAGAGAGACCCAGTACTTC
-	-	TRBV6-5	11	TRBJ1-1	CASSQRTEMSF	TGTGCCAGCAGCCAACGGACAGAGATGTCCTTT
TRBD1	-	TRBV2	13	TRBJ2-7	CVSGTGGVYEQYF	TGTGTGTCCGGGACAGGGGGCGTTTACGAGCAGTACTTC
-	-	TRBV4-1	17	TRBJ2-2	CASSQVLGSSNTGELFF	TGCGCCAGCAGCCAAGTGCTGGGCTCATCGAACACCGGGGAGCTGTTTTTT
TRBD1	-	TRBV6-5	16	TRBJ2-2	CASSYSTGVNTGELFF	TGTGCCAGCAGTTACTCGACAGGGGTAAACACCGGGGAGCTGTTTTTT
TRBD1	-	TRBV3-1/TRBV3-2	15	TRBJ1-1	CASSQGTGGNTEAFF	TGTGCCAGCAGCCAAGGCACAGGGGGGAACACTGAAGCTTTCTTT
TRBD2	-	TRBV2	17	TRBJ2-3	CGPARLAGGPGADTQYF	TGTGGGCCAGCGAGATTGGCGGGAGGGCCGGGGGCAGATACGCAGTATTTT
TRBD2	-	TRBV7-7	17	TRBJ2-1	CASSLDPSGSSYNEQFF	TGTGCTAGCAGCTTAGACCCTAGCGGGAGCTCCTACAATGAGCAGTTCTTC
-	-	TRBV4-3	15	TRBJ1-1	CASSQDTRMNTEAFF	TGCGCCAGCAGCCAAGATACCAGAATGAACACTGAAGCTTTCTTT